This T cell receptor beta chain was identified in a study of T cell repertoires in cytomegalovirus infection. The wider study: It was the public TCR beta signatures that indicated both CMV infection and matching HLA type. Overall study results and limits: There were carriers of CMV plus the relevant HLA, and cumulative public TCR beta family frequency identified them. CMV-specific TCR beta clonotypes restricted by HLA-C were the ones dominating the ex vivo response.

MiXCR, run by TCRdb on the reads, gives a single entry per CDR3 protein. This table has 200,000 to 300,000 distinct CDR3 sequences, 9% to 15% appearing once. Concerning this clonotype: Its antigen is undetermined.

In germline, CDR1 is DFQATT, CDR2 SNEGSKA (reference sequence). V was clipped by 1 base and J by 6 bases, with 9 bases between them. The CDR3 has 12 amino acids. What was sequenced was PBMCs. The clonotype was recovered from a human donor in good health (CMV status not recorded). Some clones in this sample may be carry-over from other donors' samples. The V and J genes are TRBV20-1 and TRBJ1-2; the D is unclear. The CDR3 bases are TGCAGTGCTAGAGTCCCAAACAATGGCTACACCTTC. Translating it yields CSARVPNNGYTF.